This TCR beta chain came from a study of blood T cell repertoires in COVID-19. As processed by the authors: Nucleated cell counts were estimated from reference gene primer amplification. TCRdb's copy holds only in-frame clones and misses some; the assay was immunoSEQ multiplex PCR. Clonal size and the V and J genes are those of that table, whereas D and trimming came from the DNA. The sample yields 70,000 to 90,000 clones, roughly 80% seen once. V shed 5 bases and J 0 bases; nucleotides not matched to a gene: 2. In germline, CDR1 is SGHNT, CDR2 YENEEA. The CDR3 loop spans 14 amino acids. The receptor's source is a human donor in a cohort sampled during active COVID-19. Sample: peripheral blood. The chain joins TRBV11-3 to TRBJ2-5; 8 nucleotides align to TRBD2. As DNA, the CDR3 is TGTGCCAGCAGCCCCGGGGGGGACCAAGAGACCCAGTACTTC. Amino acid sequence: CASSPGGDQETQYF.